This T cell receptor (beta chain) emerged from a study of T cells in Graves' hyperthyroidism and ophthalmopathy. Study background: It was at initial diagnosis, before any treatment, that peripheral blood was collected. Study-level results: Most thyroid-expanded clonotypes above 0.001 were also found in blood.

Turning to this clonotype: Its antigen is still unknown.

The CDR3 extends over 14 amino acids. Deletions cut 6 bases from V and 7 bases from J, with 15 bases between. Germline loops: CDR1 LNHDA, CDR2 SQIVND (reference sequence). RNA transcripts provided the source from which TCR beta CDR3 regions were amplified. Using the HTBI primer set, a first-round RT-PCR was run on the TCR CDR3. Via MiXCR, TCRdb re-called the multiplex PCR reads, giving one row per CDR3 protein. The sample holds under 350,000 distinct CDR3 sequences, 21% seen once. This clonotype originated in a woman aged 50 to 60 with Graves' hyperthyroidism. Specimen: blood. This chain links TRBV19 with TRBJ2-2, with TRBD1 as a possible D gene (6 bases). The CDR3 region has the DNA TGTGCCAGTAGCACACTCGGGACAAACGGGGAGCTGTTTTTT. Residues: CASSTLGTNGELFF.